Following are 26 T cell receptor beta chains from one sample sequenced in a study of blood T cell repertoires in COVID-19. Profiling relied on immunoSEQ multiplex PCR, and the TCRdb table lists in-frame clones only, not all of them. The repertoire holds over 150,000 clones, with about 86% as singletons. The source material was peripheral blood. The source is a man aged 45-65 years with active or convalescent COVID-19.

The chain links TRBV18 to TRBJ1-1; D unclear. The CDR3 loop spans 15 amino acids. The germline V gene has CDR1 KGHSH and CDR2 LQKENI. V lost 1 base and J lost 3, with 12 bases in between. The CDR3, as DNA: TGTGCCAGCTCACCACGAGAAAAGGAGGACACTGAAGCTTTCTTT. Its protein product is CASSPREKEDTEAFF.

The chain joins TRBV18 to TRBJ1-1; TRBD1 agrees at 9 bases. The V gene's germline CDR1 is KGHSH and CDR2 LQKENI. V shed 4 bases, J shed 10 bases, and the junction held 10 bases outside the gene matches. This CDR3 is built from 14 residues. The CDR3 DNA reads TGTGCCAGCTCACGGACAGGGGAGGAACGGGGAGCTTTCTTT. Its translation is CASSRTGEERGAFF.

The chain recombines TRBV3-1 (or the pseudogene TRBV3-2) with TRBJ2-1; D unclear. The germline gives CDR1 LGHDT, CDR2 YNNKEL (reference sequence). V lost 4 bases, J lost 4 bases, and 8 bases lay in between. The CDR3 covers 13 residues. The CDR3 nucleotides are TGTGCCAGCAGCCCGATACAGTACAATGAGCAGTTCTTC. Amino acid sequence: CASSPIQYNEQFF.

The chain couples TRBV11-2 to TRBJ1-4; D gene unclear. The CDR3 runs 17 residues. V lost 0 bases and J 4 bases, leaving 15 bases between the germline ends. The V gene's germline CDR1 is SGHAT and CDR2 FQNNGV. The CDR3 DNA follows: TGTGCCAGCAGCTTAGACCCCCAGGTCGCAGTTAATGAAAAACTGTTTTTT. Its protein product is CASSLDPQVAVNEKLFF.

This chain joins TRBV29-1 and TRBJ2-7; 7 bases match TRBD2. This CDR3 has 13 residues. With V trimmed by 4 bases and J by 3 bases, 6 bases remained unmatched. CDR1 and CDR2 from the germline V gene are SQVTM and ANQGSEA. The CDR3 protein is CSVVASGHYEQYF. CDR3 nucleotide sequence: TGCAGCGTTGTGGCTAGCGGACACTACGAGCAGTACTTC.

This rearrangement joins TRBV7-2 to TRBJ1-2; D not certain. The ends were cut back, 2 bases at V and 13 bases at J, with 14 bases in the middle. CDR3 size: 12 residues. Germline loops: CDR1 SGHTA, CDR2 FQGNSA. The CDR3 DNA reads as TGTGCCAGCAGCTTAAGTCAGGAGGTTGTCACCTTC. Protein: CASSLSQEVVTF.

This clone occurred once. V and J are TRBV11-3 and TRBJ2-1; D unclear. CDR1 and CDR2 (germline): SGHNT, YENEEA. Trimming took 1 base from V and 8 from J, leaving 9 bases between them. The CDR3 runs to 13 residues. The CDR3 nucleotides are TGTGCCAGCAGCTTAGCGGTGGGCTATGAGCAGTTCTTC. As protein: CASSLAVGYEQFF.

The sample holds one count of this clone. The chain uses TRBV4-1 and TRBJ2-3; 12 bases line up with TRBD2. Germline V gene sequence: CDR1 MGHRA, CDR2 YSYEKL. Trimming cost V 3 bases and J 5 bases; bases outside gene matches: 9. CDR3 length equals 17 residues. CDR3 amino acids: CASSQPTSGRRGDTQYF. CDR3 DNA sequence: TGCGCCAGCAGCCAGCCGACTAGCGGGAGAAGGGGAGATACGCAGTATTTT.

The chain is built from TRBV28 and TRBJ2-5; no firm D call. Looked up from germline, CDR1 is MDHEN and CDR2 is SYDVKM. V was cut by 2 bases and J by 2 bases, with 12 bases left in between. The CDR3 extends over 15 amino acids. CDR3 sequence (DNA): TGTGCCAGCAGTTTAGGTCCGCGAACTCAAGAGACCCAGTACTTC. Protein: CASSLGPRTQETQYF. The full variable domain, in which reference TRBV28 and TRBJ2-5 provide the parts outside the CDR3, is DVKVTQSSRYLVKRTGEKVFLECVQDMDHENMFWYRQDPGLGLRLIYFSYDVKMKEKGDIPEGYSVSREKKERFSLILESASTNQTSMYLCASSLGPRTQETQYFGPGTRLLVL.

This clone was detected only once. V is TRBV6-5 and J is TRBJ1-6, with a possible D match to TRBD1 (6 bases). The V gene lost 6 bases and the J gene lost 7 bases, with 13 bases spanning the gap. Per germline, CDR1 MNHEY and CDR2 SVGAGI. This CDR3 has 14 amino acids. CDR3 sequence: CASSRGGLNSPLHF. The CDR3 bases are TGTGCCAGCAGCCGGGGGGGCCTGAATTCACCCCTCCACTTT.

As for this clone: Relative to the germline gene, one junction end is altered; a read error may explain this. The V and J genes are TRBV6-2 or TRBV6-3 and TRBJ2-7, with D possibly TRBD2 on 6 matching bases. Germline assignment: CDR1 MNHEY and CDR2 SVGEGT. This CDR3 spans 14 amino acids. CDR3 sequence reads: CAGSESSVSYEQYF. As DNA, the CDR3 is TGTGCCGGCAGTGAGTCTAGCGTTTCCTACGAGCAGTACTTC.

The chain links TRBV5-8 to TRBJ1-1; 7 bases agree with TRBD1. From germline, CDR1 is SGHTS and CDR2 YDEGEE. The CDR3 has 14 residues. The V segment lost 3 bases and the J segment 3 bases; nucleotides outside the gene matches: 5. Here the CDR3 reads CASSSDRVYTEAFF. CDR3 DNA sequence: TGTGCCAGCAGCTCCGACAGGGTATACACTGAAGCTTTCTTT.

This clone was recorded once. Written as DNA, the CDR3 is TGTGCCTGGAGGCCGGGACAGGTCCCCTACGAGCAGTACTTC. This encodes CAWRPGQVPYEQYF. The chain couples TRBV30 to TRBJ2-7, with 8 bases matching TRBD1. The CDR3 loop spans 14 amino acids. In germline, CDR1 is GTSNPN, CDR2 SVGIG (reference sequence). The ends lost 3 bases at V and 2 bases at J; junction bases unmatched: 6.

This sequence joins TRBV11-3 and TRBJ2-1, with 7 bases aligning to TRBD2. The germline gives CDR1 SGHNT, CDR2 YENEEA. The trim removed 1 base at V and 8 bases at J, leaving 5 bases unmatched. The CDR3 is 14 residues long. The CDR3, as DNA: TGTGCCAGCAGCTTAGGCGGGAGTAGGGATGAGCAGTTCTTC. Amino acids: CASSLGGSRDEQFF.

The chain joins TRBV7-9 to TRBJ2-2; maybe TRBD1 (6 bases). V gave up 7 bases and J gave up 0 bases, with 18 bases separating them. CDR3 length: 17 amino acids. CDR1 and CDR2 (germline): SEHNR, FQNEAQ (reference sequence). The chain's CDR3 is CASTPPRGHPNTGELFF. DNA for the CDR3: TGTGCCAGCACCCCACCGAGGGGACACCCGAACACCGGGGAGCTGTTTTTT.

The chain links TRBV11-3 to TRBJ1-2, with a possible D match to TRBD1 (6 bases). CDR3 size: 14 residues. The germline CDR1 and CDR2 sequences are SGHNT and YENEEA. V lost 5 bases and J lost 4, with 14 bases in between. CDR3: CASSTGTPIYGYTF. DNA of the CDR3: TGTGCCAGCAGCACCGGGACACCGATCTATGGCTACACCTTC.

This sequence joins TRBV5-1 and TRBJ1-5, with 8 bases identical to TRBD1. The germline V gene encodes CDR1 SGHRS and CDR2 YFSETQ. The CDR3 runs to 14 residues. The J segment lost 5 bases and the V segment lost 4 bases, leaving 5 bases of the junction unmatched. The CDR3: CASSPGQGDQPQHF. CDR3 sequence (DNA): TGCGCCAGCAGCCCCGGACAGGGAGATCAGCCCCAGCATTTT.

The chain recombines TRBV7-2 with TRBJ2-7; TRBD2 agrees at 15 bases. Trimming removed 4 bases from V and 0 bases from J; junction bases left unmatched: 10. This CDR3 spans 19 amino acids. Germline V gene data show CDR1 as SGHTA and CDR2 as FQGNSA. CDR3: CASSSGTSGGNLASYEQYF. CDR3 in DNA: TGTGCCAGCAGCTCCGGGACTAGCGGGGGGAACCTAGCCTCCTACGAGCAGTACTTC. The full variable domain, rest sourced from reference TRBV7-2 and TRBJ2-7, is GAGVSQSPSNKVTEKGKDVELRCDPISGHTALYWYRQSLGQGLEFLIYFQGNSAPDKSGLPSDRFSAERTGGSVSTLTIQRTQQEDSAVYLCASSSGTSGGNLASYEQYFGPGTRLTVT.

J is TRBJ1-2 and V is TRBV7-2; 7 positions match TRBD1. The V gene's germline CDR1 is SGHTA and CDR2 FQGNSA. The CDR3 totals 16 residues. After removal of 1 base from V and 0 bases from J, the junction contained 5 bases not matched to a gene. CDR3 sequence (DNA): TGTGCCAGCAGCTTAGAATACGGACAGGCTAACTATGGCTACACCTTC. Its protein product is CASSLEYGQANYGYTF.

The CDR3 DNA reads TGTGCCAGCATTCAAGACAGGAACACTGAAGCTTTCTTT. Protein product: CASIQDRNTEAFF. V gene TRBV2 combines with J gene TRBJ1-1, with D possibly being TRBD1 (5 bases). Germline CDR1 is SNHLY and CDR2 is FYNNEI. The CDR3 extends over 13 amino acids. V was cut by 7 bases and J by 1 base, with 10 bases left in between.

J is TRBJ1-1 and V is TRBV28; TRBD1 matches 7 bases. The CDR3 runs to 16 residues. With V trimmed by 6 bases and J by 3 bases, 13 bases remained unmatched. CDR1 and CDR2 from the germline V gene are MDHEN and SYDVKM. CDR3 residues: CASRTHYRGSYTEAFF. CDR3 in DNA: TGTGCCAGCAGGACCCATTACAGGGGATCGTACACTGAAGCTTTCTTT.

V is TRBV6-5 and J is TRBJ2-7, with 12 bases matching TRBD1. Germline lookup yields CDR1 MNHEY and CDR2 SVGAGI. V lost 5 bases, J lost 7 bases, and 6 bases stayed unmatched. The CDR3 contains 14 residues. CDR3 bases: TGTGCCAGCAGTCCGGGACAGGGGGCGCAGGAGCAGTACTTC. Encoded protein: CASSPGQGAQEQYF.

As concerns this clone: The sample contains more than one DNA sequence encoding this CDR3. The chain joins TRBV5-1 to TRBJ1-5, with TRBD1 identical over 7 bases. Germline CDR1 SGHRS, CDR2 YFSETQ. The CDR3 loop spans 13 amino acids. V dropped 4 bases and J dropped 4; count of bases not matched to a gene: 2. In DNA, the CDR3 is TGCGCCAGCAGCCCGGGACAGAATCAGCCCCAGCATTTT. Its translation: CASSPGQNQPQHF.

V is TRBV12-3 or TRBV12-4 and J is TRBJ1-2; 7 nucleotides align to TRBD1. The CDR3 loop spans 13 amino acids. J was trimmed by 7 bases and V by 6 bases; bases with no gene match: 8. CDR3 DNA sequence: TGTGCCAGCAGACGACAGGGTCCGAGTGGCTACACCTTC. It yields the protein CASRRQGPSGYTF.

The chain carries TRBV7-9 and TRBJ2-1; D is unresolved. Germline CDR1 and CDR2: SEHNR and FQNEAQ (reference sequence). This CDR3 comprises 16 residues. Trimming removed 4 bases at V and 6 bases at J, with 19 bases between. CDR3 nucleotide sequence: TGTGCCAGCAGCTCACCCACCCCCGCTAGTGTCAATGAGCAGTTCTTC. Encoded protein: CASSSPTPASVNEQFF.

The chain recombines TRBV7-6 with TRBJ2-4, with 7 bases that match TRBD1. Unmatched junction bases numbered 6, after V lost 5 bases and J lost 5 bases. The length of the CDR3 is 14 residues. Looked up from germline, CDR1 is SGHVS and CDR2 is FNYEAQ. This chain's CDR3 is CASSLDRVENIQYF. CDR3 DNA sequence: TGTGCCAGCAGCCTCGACAGGGTCGAAAACATTCAGTACTTC. The full variable domain, with the rest looked up from reference TRBV7-6 and TRBJ2-4, is GAGVSQSPRYKVTKRGQDVALRCDPISGHVSLYWYRQALGQGPEFLTYFNYEAQQDKSGLPNDRFSAERPEGSISTLTIQRTEQRDSAMYRCASSLDRVENIQYFGAGTRLSVL.